The 19 T cell receptor beta chains listed next were all sequenced from one sample in a study of long-term antiretroviral therapy in people with HIV. The authors ran the immunoSEQ assay, v3.0, at survey level. Only in-frame clones appear in the TCRdb table, and some are missing; sequencing was by immunoSEQ multiplex PCR. The sample includes 20,000 to 25,000 clones, about four fifths seen only once; the top ten take around 20%. Sequencing was performed on unsorted PBMCs, taken 0.5 years before starting antiretroviral therapy. These receptors all come from a man between 40 and 49 years old with HIV.

In this sample, this clone turned up a few times. In DNA, the CDR3 is TGCGCCAGCAGTCCAGGGGCCGCCTCCTCCTACGAGCAGTACTTC. It specifies CASSPGAASSYEQYF. The gene calls are TRBV10-1 and TRBJ2-7, with D possibly being TRBD1 (6 bases). The germline V and J ends were trimmed by 5 bases and 0 bases, with 14 bases remaining between them. Per the germline V gene, CDR1 is WNHNN and CDR2 is SYGVQD (reference sequence). This CDR3 spans 15 amino acids.

The rearrangement links TRBV21-1 to TRBJ1-1. TRBV21-1 is a known pseudogene. This CDR3 region has 18 residues. The CDR3 DNA follows: TGTGCCAGCAGCAAAGCGCTTTCGGGGAGGGTAATGAACACTGAAGCTTTCTTT. This sequence encodes CASSKALSGRVMNTEAFF.

The chain joins TRBV7-2 to TRBJ2-1, with D perhaps matching TRBD2 (6 bases). The CDR3 length is 12 residues. Deletions cut 3 bases from V and 12 bases from J, with 12 bases between. CDR1 SGHTA and CDR2 FQGNSA come from the germline V gene. CDR3 nucleotide sequence: TGTGCCAGCAGCTTGGAGGGGATACGGCAGTTCTTC. This codes for CASSLEGIRQFF.

The chain recombines TRBV19 with TRBJ2-5; TRBD1 matches at 10 bases. With 4 bases clipped from V and 2 bases from J, the junction kept 7 bases outside the gene matches. This CDR3 contains 16 residues. Germline CDR1 is LNHDA and CDR2 is SQIVND (reference sequence). CDR3 DNA sequence: TGTGCCAGTAGTACCTTGACAGGGGGCTATCAAGAGACCCAGTACTTC. Protein: CASSTLTGGYQETQYF.

The rearrangement links TRBV6-5 to TRBJ2-7, with 14 positions matching TRBD2. Germline lookup yields CDR1 MNHEY and CDR2 SVGAGI. This CDR3 comprises 15 residues. V shed 5 bases, J shed 2 bases, and the junction held 2 bases outside the gene matches. The CDR3: CASSGGLAGAYEQYF. CDR3 DNA: TGTGCCAGCAGTGGGGGACTAGCGGGGGCCTACGAGCAGTACTTC.

The chain carries TRBV18 and TRBJ2-2; D remains unclear. The V gene lost 6 bases and the J gene lost 0 bases, with 8 bases spanning the gap. The CDR3 runs to 14 residues. In germline, CDR1 is KGHSH, CDR2 LQKENI. CDR3 protein: CASSGQPNTGELFF. CDR3 sequence (DNA): TGTGCCAGCTCCGGCCAGCCGAACACCGGGGAGCTGTTTTTT.

The chain recombines TRBV4-3 with TRBJ2-6; TRBD1 agrees at 7 bases. The CDR3 consists of 17 residues. V lost 4 bases and J lost 0; bases outside the gene matches: 6. The V gene's germline CDR1 is LGHNA and CDR2 YSLEER. CDR3 in amino acids: CASSLGQVSSGANVLTF. CDR3 in DNA: TGCGCCAGCAGCCTAGGACAGGTGAGCTCTGGGGCCAACGTCCTGACTTTC.

The chain links TRBV19 to TRBJ1-1; a weak D match, TRBD1 (6 bases). This CDR3 is built from 14 residues. Germline CDR1 and CDR2: LNHDA and SQIVND (reference sequence). Trimming pared 10 bases from V and 4 bases from J, leaving 19 bases between. The CDR3 nucleotides are TGTGCCACTCAAAGGGGGGTAGACGGCACTGAAGCTTTCTTT. The encoded protein is CATQRGVDGTEAFF. Complete variable domain (other parts from reference TRBV19 and TRBJ1-1): DGGITQSPKYLFRKEGQNVTLSCEQNLNHDAMYWYRQDPGQGLRLIYYSQIVNDFQKGDIAEGYSVSREKKESFPLTVTSAQKNPTAFYLCATQRGVDGTEAFFGQGTRLTVV.

The genes are TRBV11-2 and TRBJ2-5; D is unclear. Germline V gene lookup returns CDR1 SGHAT and CDR2 FQNNGV. The CDR3 runs 12 residues. Trimming cost V 1 base and J 5 bases, with 5 bases left between them. The CDR3 protein is CASSLGVETQYF. DNA for the CDR3: TGTGCCAGCAGCTTAGGTGTGGAGACCCAGTACTTC.

V is TRBV7-3 and J is TRBJ2-3, with D perhaps given as TRBD1 or TRBD2 (5 bases each). CDR3 size: 15 residues. Trimming removed 5 bases from V and 1 base from J, with 13 bases in between. Germline CDR1 SGHTA, CDR2 FQGTGA. CDR3 nucleotide sequence: TGTGCCAGCAGCCTCGGACCGGGACGCACAGATACGCAGTATTTT. It encodes CASSLGPGRTDTQYF.

The genes are TRBV18 and TRBJ1-3; D is ambiguous. Germline assignment: CDR1 KGHSH and CDR2 LQKENI. Trimming removed 5 bases from V and 4 bases from J, with 12 bases in between. The CDR3 length is 14 residues. The CDR3 protein is CASSTQNSGNTIYF. The CDR3 DNA reads as TGTGCCAGCTCAACACAGAACTCCGGAAACACCATATATTTT.

This clone was observed once. The V call is TRBV9, the J call TRBJ2-3, with D tentatively TRBD1 (8 bases). The CDR3 is made up of 15 amino acids. V was clipped by 3 bases and J by 1 base, with 12 bases between them. Germline loops: CDR1 SGDLS, CDR2 YYNGEE. Here the CDR3 reads CASSGGGQGTDTQYF. The CDR3 nucleotides read TGTGCCAGCAGCGGGGGGGGACAGGGCACAGATACGCAGTATTTT.

The gene calls are TRBV4-1 and TRBJ2-1; 11 positions match TRBD2. The CDR3 spans 16 residues. Germline CDR1 reads MGHRA; CDR2 reads YSYEKL. Unmatched junction bases numbered 6, after V lost 4 bases and J lost 4 bases. CDR3 bases: TGCGCCAGCAGCCCGGGACTAGCGGAGATGTACAATGAGCAGTTCTTC. As protein: CASSPGLAEMYNEQFF.

As DNA, the CDR3 is TGTGCCAGTCGAACGAACACTGAAGCTTTCTTT. Translation: CASRTNTEAFF. The chain combines TRBV28 with TRBJ1-1; D is unclear. V was trimmed by 9 bases and J by 1 base, leaving 6 bases between them. The CDR3 is made up of 11 amino acids. Germline assignment: CDR1 MDHEN and CDR2 SYDVKM.

The rearrangement links TRBV6-1 to TRBJ2-7, with D possibly called TRBD1 or TRBD2 (6 bases each). The CDR3 runs 14 residues. Germline CDR1 MNHNS, CDR2 SASEGT. The V end was cut by 10 bases, the J end by 3 bases, with 19 bases between. The CDR3 DNA is TGTGCCACCACGAGCTACGGGGGCGGCTACGAGCAGTACTTC. Its protein product is CATTSYGGGYEQYF.

V usage is TRBV27 and J usage is TRBJ2-5; 9 nucleotides align to TRBD2. Germline CDR1 reads MNHEY; CDR2 reads SMNVEV (reference sequence). The CDR3 totals 16 residues. The V and J ends lost 5 bases and 5 bases, in that order; junction bases with no gene match: 12. The CDR3 loop reads CASSPTPLAGRETQYF. The CDR3 nucleotides are TGTGCCAGCAGTCCGACCCCTCTAGCGGGGAGGGAGACCCAGTACTTC.

This CDR3 reads CASSLGRQGAGEQYF. The DNA of the CDR3 is TGCGCCAGCAGCTTGGGGCGACAGGGGGCAGGGGAGCAGTACTTC. The genes are TRBV5-1 and TRBJ2-7; TRBD1 matches 10 bases. The germline CDR1 and CDR2 sequences are SGHRS and YFSETQ. The CDR3 contains 15 residues. Germline trimming cut 0 bases from V and 7 bases from J; bases unmatched to any gene: 7.

The V gene is TRBV27, the J gene TRBJ1-2, with a weak D call TRBD1 (5 bases). Germline V lookup: CDR1 MNHEY, CDR2 SMNVEV (reference sequence). V shed 6 bases and J shed 4 bases, with 12 bases lying between them. This CDR3 is built from 13 residues. The CDR3 bases are TGTGCCAGCAGCAACGAGAGGGGCTATGGCTACACCTTC. This encodes CASSNERGYGYTF.

The V gene is TRBV6-5, the J gene TRBJ2-1; TRBD2 matches at 9 bases. The junction had 7 bases not matched to a gene; V was cut back by 8 bases and J by 8 bases. This CDR3 spans 13 amino acids. CDR1 is MNHEY, CDR2 SVGAGI, per germline. The chain's CDR3 is CASFAGGQDEQFF. CDR3 nucleotides: TGTGCCAGCTTTGCGGGGGGGCAGGATGAGCAGTTCTTC.